This T cell receptor beta chain derives from a study of cytomegalovirus exposure and HLA in healthy donors. The CDR3 has 16 amino acids. V dropped 2 bases and J dropped 4; count of bases not matched to a gene: 7. The V gene's germline CDR1 is SGHVS and CDR2 FQNEAQ. Whole-study results and caveats: Earlier findings revealed that most TCR beta V segments proved productive either about 87% or about 30% of the time.

Use of 60 Vbeta and 13 Jbeta primers characterized the PCR. Only in-frame clones appear in the TCRdb table, and some are missing; sequencing was by immunoSEQ multiplex PCR. The sample holds about 160,000 clones, 85% seen once. Donors counted as nominally healthy when sampled, yet unrecorded immune exposures were likely. In regard to this clone: Its target is not known.

The sequence was obtained from a man between 18 and 35 years old in good health and CMV-seropositive. The rearrangement joins TRBV7-8 to TRBJ2-1; TRBD2 agrees at 8 bases. The sample was PBMCs. The CDR3 DNA sequence: TGTGCCAGCAGCTTATATGGGCGGGGGGCGTACAATGAGCAGTTCTTC. It is translated as CASSLYGRGAYNEQFF.